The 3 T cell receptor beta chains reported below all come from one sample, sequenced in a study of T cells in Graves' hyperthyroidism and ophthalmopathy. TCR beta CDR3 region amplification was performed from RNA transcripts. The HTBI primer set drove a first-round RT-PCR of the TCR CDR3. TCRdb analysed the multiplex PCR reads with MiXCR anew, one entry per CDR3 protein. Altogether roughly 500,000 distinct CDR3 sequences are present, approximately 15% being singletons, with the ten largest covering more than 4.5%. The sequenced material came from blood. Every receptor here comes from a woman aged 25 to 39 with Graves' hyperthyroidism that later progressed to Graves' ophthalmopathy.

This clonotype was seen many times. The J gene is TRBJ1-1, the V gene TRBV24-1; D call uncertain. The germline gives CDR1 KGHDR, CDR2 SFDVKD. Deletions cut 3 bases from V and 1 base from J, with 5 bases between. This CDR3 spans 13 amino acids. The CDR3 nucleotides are TGTGCCACCAGTGATGTAGGGAACACTGAAGCTTTCTTT. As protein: CATSDVGNTEAFF.

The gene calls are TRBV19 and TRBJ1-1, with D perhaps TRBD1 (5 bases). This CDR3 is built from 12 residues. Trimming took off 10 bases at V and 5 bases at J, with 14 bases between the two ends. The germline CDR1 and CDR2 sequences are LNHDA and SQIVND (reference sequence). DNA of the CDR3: TGTGCCACCTCAATGGGGGTGACTGAAGCTTTCTTT. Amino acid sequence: CATSMGVTEAFF.

The CDR3 bases are TGTGCCAGCTCAAGATGGGACTTGAACTCTGGAAACACCATATATTTT. Translated, it gives CASSRWDLNSGNTIYF. This chain connects TRBV18 to TRBJ1-3; D might be TRBD1 (5 bases). The CDR3 covers 16 residues. Germline lookup yields CDR1 KGHSH and CDR2 LQKENI. Trimming stripped 5 bases from V and 0 bases from J, with 14 bases between.